This T cell receptor (beta chain) was recovered during a study of cytomegalovirus exposure and HLA in healthy donors (TCRdb year 2017). About the investigation overall: According to a later analysis, one platform produced both the 110 or so validation repertoires and the approximately 670 repertoires of the first cohort. The study aimed to test whether cataloging public T cell receptors could reveal signatures of past pathogen exposure. Besides the first cohort of approximately 670 subjects, a separate validation cohort made up of roughly 120 different subjects was used. The study combined high-throughput TCR immunosequencing, statistical association of individual TCRs with disease status, and machine learning to predict cytomegalovirus infection status.

Library construction relied on the immunoSEQ multiplex PCR assay. The original methods were these. To diagnose cytomegalovirus status from the catalog of TCR beta chain sequences, a statistical classification framework was built. The immuneACCESS repertoire file appears here via TCRdb, limited to in-frame rearrangements. These files lack a portion of the clones; in checked studies, under half of the deficit traces to unresolved V genes, and the cause of the others is not known. V and J calls and clone size are those listed in that table; D and trimming were worked out from the DNA. This sample gives 35,000 to 40,000 clones in total; approximately 92% of them show up just once. The ten largest clones add up to about 3.5% of the sample. A word on this clone: It lacks a known antigen. Per-base quality was not reported, and no clone a single base away is much larger than it.

The germline V gene (reference sequence) provides CDR1 PRHDT and CDR2 FYEKMQ. Including cysteine and phenylalanine, the CDR3 has 15 amino acids. Only CDR3 DNA is held: 45 bases, read in frame from base 1. V is shortened by 5 bases, J by 0 bases, and the region joining them spans 12 bases. Donors formed part of the validation cohort, which comprised 120 or so subjects and was distinct from the first cohort of under 850 subjects. Study-wide findings and limitations: Subsequent analysis determined that TCRs grouped into clusters in the first cohort also showed a tendency toward co-occurrence across the 90 to 150 validation repertoires, and 90% to 95% of cluster scores exceeded 0. The study gave a list of roughly 150 TCR beta chains associated with cytomegalovirus. In vitro tests confirmed that a few of the cytomegalovirus-associated TCR beta chains recognize cytomegalovirus antigens. Most TCR sequences were seen in very few donors, while some public TCRs were found in many individuals. The classifier was reported to diagnose cytomegalovirus status with high specificity and sensitivity in both the original cohort and the validation cohort. All 130 or so repertoires were used to score co-occurrence in the validation cohort in a later analysis, because that analysis had no HLA typing for the cohort. It was suggested by the authors that the approach could potentially be generalized to other disease states and immunological phenotypes.

Sequenced material: PBMCs. The chain employs TRBV13 and TRBJ2-3; the best D guess is TRBD1, with 8 bases matching. This clonotype was obtained from a man younger than 35 in good health and CMV-seronegative. The bases are TGTGCCAGCAGCCAACAGGGGGGGAGCACAGATACGCAGTATTTT. Its translation reads: CASSQQGGSTDTQYF. Reference TRBV13 and TRBJ2-3 proteins supply the regions before and after the CDR3; the full variable domain is: AAGVIQSPRHLIKEKRETATLKCYPIPRHDTVYWYQQGPGQDPQFLISFYEKMQSDKGSIPDRFSAQQFSDYHSELNMSSLELGDSALYFCASSQQGGSTDTQYFGPGTRLTVL.